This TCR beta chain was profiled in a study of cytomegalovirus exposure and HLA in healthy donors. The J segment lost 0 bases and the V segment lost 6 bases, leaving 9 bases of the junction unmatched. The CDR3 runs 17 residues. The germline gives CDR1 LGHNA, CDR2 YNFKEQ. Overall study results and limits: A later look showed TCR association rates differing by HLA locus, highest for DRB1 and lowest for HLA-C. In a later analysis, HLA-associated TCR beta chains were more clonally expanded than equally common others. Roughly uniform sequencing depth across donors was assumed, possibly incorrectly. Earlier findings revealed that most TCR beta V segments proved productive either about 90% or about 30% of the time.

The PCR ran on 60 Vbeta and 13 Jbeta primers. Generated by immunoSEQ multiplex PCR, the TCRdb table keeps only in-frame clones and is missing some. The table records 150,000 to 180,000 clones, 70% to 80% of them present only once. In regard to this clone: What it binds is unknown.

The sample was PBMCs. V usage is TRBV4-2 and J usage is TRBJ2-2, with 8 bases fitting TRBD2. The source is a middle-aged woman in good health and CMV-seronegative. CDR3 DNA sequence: TGTGCCAGCAGTCTAAAAAGCGGGGGCCCGAACACCGGGGAGCTGTTTTTT. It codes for CASSLKSGGPNTGELFF.